The 27 T cell receptor beta chains below were found in one sample sequenced in a study. TCRdb called the 5' RACE reads again in MiXCR, with one record for every CDR3 protein. Of approximately 29,000 distinct CDR3 sequences listed, about 26% are singletons. Sequenced: naive CD4+ T cells sorted from a lymph node. As for subset: naive CD4+ T cells, CD4+CD45RA+CD25-. Every receptor here comes from a female donor with breast cancer.

V gene TRBV7-3 combines with J gene TRBJ2-7, with 10 bases fitting TRBD1. Germline CDR1 and CDR2: SGHTA and FQGTGA. This CDR3 region has 14 residues. The ends lost 5 bases at V and 6 bases at J; junction bases unmatched: 7. The CDR3 sequence: CASSEGTGACEQYF. CDR3 DNA sequence: TGTGCCAGCAGCGAAGGGACAGGGGCCTGCGAGCAGTACTTC.

The chain links TRBV20-1 to TRBJ1-1; unclear D gene. V shed 6 bases and J shed 6 bases, with 14 bases lying between them. This CDR3 is built from 12 residues. Germline values: CDR1 DFQATT, CDR2 SNEGSKA (reference sequence). The CDR3 DNA follows: TGCAGTGCCTACAGTCGAGTAGCTGAAGCTTTCTTT. Translating gives CSAYSRVAEAFF.

The table lists this clonotype with many counts. The V call is TRBV5-1, the J call TRBJ2-5; 7 bases are a match to TRBD1. The germline CDR1 and CDR2 sequences are SGHRS and YFSETQ. V lost 0 bases to trimming and J lost 3 bases; unmatched junction nucleotides: 5. The CDR3 covers 15 residues. The CDR3 loop is CASSLAGTEEETQYF. The CDR3 DNA follows: TGCGCCAGCAGCTTGGCCGGGACAGAAGAAGAGACCCAGTACTTC.

The table lists this clonotype with a few counts. The chain uses TRBV28 and TRBJ2-1; 10 nucleotides align to TRBD2. The V and J ends lost 4 bases and 2 bases, in that order; junction bases with no gene match: 8. CDR3 length: 17 amino acids. Germline V gene data show CDR1 as MDHEN and CDR2 as SYDVKM. CDR3 coding DNA: TGTGCCAGCAGTTCGTCACTAGCGGGGTTAACCTACAATGAGCAGTTCTTC. It codes for CASSSSLAGLTYNEQFF.

The chain couples TRBV9 to TRBJ2-7; possibly TRBD2 for D (5 bases). Between the trimmed V and J ends, which lost 0 bases and 4 bases, there was a span of 17 bases. The germline V gene encodes CDR1 SGDLS and CDR2 YYNGEE. The length of the CDR3 is 16 residues. CDR3 nucleotides: TGTGCCAGCAGCGTAGCTTCTAGTGGGAGTCTATACGAGCAGTACTTC. Its translation is CASSVASSGSLYEQYF. Based on the CDR3 plus reference TRBV9 and TRBJ2-7, the full variable domain is DSGVTQTPKHLITATGQRVTLRCSPRSGDLSVYWYQQSLDQGLQFLIQYYNGEERAKGNILERFSAQQFPDLHSELNLSSLELGDSALYFCASSVASSGSLYEQYFGPGTRLTVT.

Here the CDR3 DNA reads TGCAGTGCTAGAGATCAGGGACAGGGCCCCGAGCAGTACTTC. Translated, it gives CSARDQGQGPEQYF. The chain carries TRBV20-1 and TRBJ2-7, with TRBD1 matching over 9 bases. Trimming removed 0 bases from V and 6 bases from J; junction bases left unmatched: 6. CDR1 is DFQATT and CDR2 is SNEGSKA in the germline V gene (reference sequence). CDR3 size: 14 residues.

Only a few counts were recorded for this clonotype. V usage is TRBV9 and J usage is TRBJ2-7, with 8 bases matching TRBD2. With V trimmed by 6 bases and J by 7 bases, 6 bases remained unmatched. The length of the CDR3 is 12 residues. CDR1 is SGDLS and CDR2 is YYNGEE in the germline V gene. This CDR3 is CASNSGRGEQYV. Here the CDR3 DNA reads TGTGCCAGCAACAGCGGGAGAGGAGAGCAGTACGTC.

This clonotype was found many times. The chain combines TRBV6-1 with TRBJ2-7, with D unclear. Deletions cut 3 bases from V and 2 bases from J, with 2 bases between. The CDR3 is made up of 11 amino acids. The V gene's germline CDR1 is MNHNS and CDR2 SASEGT. CDR3 bases: TGTGCCAGCAGTGACACCTACGAGCAGTACTTC. It is translated as CASSDTYEQYF.

J is TRBJ2-7 and V is TRBV28, with TRBD1 matching over 11 bases. There are 15 residues in the CDR3. Germline CDR1 is MDHEN and CDR2 is SYDVKM. V lost 5 bases and J lost 7; bases outside the gene matches: 10. This CDR3 is CASSPGTGGGYEQYF. The CDR3 nucleotides are TGTGCCAGCAGTCCAGGGACAGGGGGTGGCTATGAGCAGTACTTC.

This clonotype was counted between two and nine times. This sequence joins TRBV4-1 and TRBJ2-7, with D perhaps matching TRBD1 or TRBD2 (5 bases each). Germline CDR1 MGHRA, CDR2 YSYEKL. V gave up 0 bases and J gave up 3 bases, with 12 bases separating them. This CDR3 has 15 amino acids. CDR3 amino acids: CASSQEWGIDYEQYF. Written as DNA, the CDR3 is TGCGCCAGCAGCCAAGAATGGGGGATTGACTACGAGCAGTACTTC.

The chain recombines TRBV12-3 or TRBV12-4 with TRBJ2-2, with 7 nucleotides matching TRBD1. The CDR3 is made up of 17 amino acids. Germline trimming cut 2 bases from V and 4 bases from J; bases unmatched to any gene: 10. The CDR3 sequence is CASSLWGLQGITGELFF. As DNA, the CDR3 is TGTGCCAGCAGTTTATGGGGCCTACAGGGGATCACCGGGGAGCTGTTTTTT.

Worth noting for this clonotype: This may come from a read error, since a much larger clone is one base off. The chain couples TRBV6-5 to TRBJ2-7; 7 positions match TRBD1. The V gene's germline CDR1 is MNHEY and CDR2 SVGAGI. This CDR3 is 12 amino acids long. CDR3 in amino acids: CAGSGQAYEQYF. The CDR3 DNA is TGTGCCGGCAGTGGACAGGCCTACGAGCAGTACTTC.

CDR3 DNA sequence: TGCGCCAGCAGCTTGGGAGCGGCCACAGATACGCAGTATTTT. Translating gives CASSLGAATDTQYF. V usage is TRBV5-1 and J usage is TRBJ2-3, with D maybe TRBD2 (5 bases). The CDR3 covers 14 residues. Germline CDR1 SGHRS, CDR2 YFSETQ. Trimming took 0 bases from V and 2 from J, leaving 7 bases between them.

Points on this clonotype: A single base separates this from a much larger clone, so it may be a read error. This sequence joins TRBV5-1 and TRBJ1-3; maybe TRBD1 (5 bases). The CDR3 covers 14 residues. Germline V CDR1 and CDR2: SGHRS, YFSETQ. Written as DNA, the CDR3 is TGCACCAGCAGCTCGGGGACTGCGAAAAACACCATATATTTT. It encodes CTSSSGTAKNTIYF. Full variable domain (remainder filled in from reference TRBV5-1 and TRBJ1-3): KAGVTQTPRYLIKTRGQQVTLSCSPISGHRSVSWYQQTPGQGLQFLFEYFSETQRNKGNFPGRFSGRQFSNSRSEMNVSTLELGDSALYLCTSSSGTAKNTIYFGEGSWLTVV.

This clonotype was found many times. The rearrangement uses TRBV6-6 and TRBJ1-6; the match to TRBD1 covers 10 bases. The length of the CDR3 is 14 residues. Germline V gives CDR1 MNHNY, CDR2 SVGAGI (reference sequence). Trimming at V came to 6 bases and at J to 10 bases, leaving 6 bases not matched to a gene. The CDR3 nucleotides read TGTGCCAGCAGGCCGGGACAGGGGCAATCACCCCTCCACTTT. This gives the protein CASRPGQGQSPLHF.

A note on this clonotype: At one of its ends the junction is not consistent with the germline gene, which may arise from a read error. The chain couples TRBV24-1 to TRBJ2-2; D is possibly TRBD1 (5 bases). This CDR3 comprises 15 residues. Per the germline V gene, CDR1 is KGHDR and CDR2 is SFDVKD. CDR3 in amino acids: CAASASTGNTGELFF. The CDR3 coding sequence is TGTGCCGCCAGTGCTAGTACAGGGAACACCGGGGAGCTGTTTTTT.

The chain combines TRBV9 with TRBJ2-1, with 7 bases identical to TRBD2. Germline CDR1 is SGDLS and CDR2 is YYNGEE. The CDR3 loop spans 15 amino acids. V was pared by 4 bases and J by 0 bases, with 4 bases of the junction left unmatched. CDR3 bases: TGTGCCAGCAGCCGGGGGGTCAACTCCTACAATGAGCAGTTCTTC. As protein: CASSRGVNSYNEQFF.

In this sample, this clonotype turned up once. This is likely a read error, given that the CDR3 carries no conserved phenylalanine or tryptophan at its end. V gene TRBV7-6 combines with J gene TRBJ2-2; D might be TRBD1 (6 bases). The germline gives CDR1 SGHVS, CDR2 FNYEAQ. The V and J ends lost 3 bases and 4 bases respectively, with 12 bases between them. CDR3 length equals 15 residues. The CDR3 spells CASSFVSGVTGELFL. The CDR3 DNA reads TGTGCCAGCAGCTTCGTGTCAGGGGTCACCGGGGAGCTGTTTCTT.

The chain combines TRBV12-3 or TRBV12-4 with TRBJ1-5, with a possible D match to TRBD1 (6 bases). The CDR3 has 14 amino acids. Trimming cost V 5 bases and J 4 bases, with 12 bases left between them. CDR3 protein: CASSAGQTNQPQHF. CDR3 coding DNA: TGTGCCAGCAGTGCTGGACAGACAAATCAGCCCCAGCATTTT.

A few counts support this clonotype. This may come from a read error, since a much larger clone is one base off. This chain joins TRBV20-1 and TRBJ2-5, with D uncertain. Germline V gives CDR1 DFQATT, CDR2 SNEGSKA (reference sequence). Trimming took 0 bases from V and 4 from J, leaving 12 bases between them. The CDR3 runs to 14 residues. The CDR3 loop is CSARDLSSRETQYF. The CDR3 DNA reads as TGCAGTGCTAGAGATCTCAGCTCACGAGAGACCCAGTACTTC.

The chain carries TRBV20-1 and TRBJ2-3; 7 nucleotides agree with TRBD2. Germline V gives CDR1 DFQATT, CDR2 SNEGSKA (reference sequence). The ends lost 2 bases at V and 6 bases at J; junction bases unmatched: 8. The CDR3 loop spans 14 amino acids. Here the CDR3 DNA reads TGCAGTGCTAGAAAGGGCGGGAGAGGTGATACGCAGTATTTT. Translating gives CSARKGGRGDTQYF.

The V and J genes are TRBV5-1 and TRBJ1-4; TRBD1 agrees at 10 bases. The ends lost 2 bases at V and 5 bases at J; junction bases unmatched: 9. This CDR3 comprises 17 residues. Germline V gives CDR1 SGHRS, CDR2 YFSETQ. The CDR3 loop reads CASSLRQGALGNEKLFF. CDR3 DNA: TGCGCCAGCAGCTTACGACAGGGGGCGCTGGGGAATGAAAAACTGTTTTTT.

V is TRBV27 and J is TRBJ2-7; the match to TRBD2 covers 7 bases. Germline V gene data show CDR1 as MNHEY and CDR2 as SMNVEV (reference sequence). The V gene end was trimmed by 7 bases and the J gene end by 3 bases; junction bases not matched to a gene: 9. The CDR3 has 14 residues. Written as DNA, the CDR3 is TGTGCCAGCAAGGAACTAGCGCGCAGCTACGAGCAGTACTTC. It translates to CASKELARSYEQYF.

The chain uses TRBV9 and TRBJ1-4; 9 bases are shared with TRBD1. The ends lost 3 bases at V and 8 bases at J; junction bases unmatched: 5. Per germline, CDR1 SGDLS and CDR2 YYNGEE. The CDR3 length is 14 residues. CDR3 sequence (DNA): TGTGCCAGCAGCGCCAGGACAGGGGACGAAAAACTGTTTTTT. Protein sequence: CASSARTGDEKLFF. The variable domain in full, completed from reference TRBV9 and TRBJ1-4, reads DSGVTQTPKHLITATGQRVTLRCSPRSGDLSVYWYQQSLDQGLQFLIQYYNGEERAKGNILERFSAQQFPDLHSELNLSSLELGDSALYFCASSARTGDEKLFFGSGTQLSVL.

The chain carries TRBV30 and TRBJ1-6; no definite D call. The V end lost 4 bases, the J end lost 14 bases, and 12 bases lay between the germline ends. Germline CDR1 reads GTSNPN; CDR2 reads SVGIG (reference sequence). This CDR3 comprises 11 residues. For the CDR3, the DNA is TGTGCCTGGACTTCCCGGGGAGCCCTCCACTTT. Protein sequence: CAWTSRGALHF.

In its sample, this clonotype was seen many times. This rearrangement joins TRBV27 to TRBJ2-7; TRBD2 matches 7 bases. The J segment lost 3 bases and the V segment lost 5 bases, leaving 7 bases of the junction unmatched. The CDR3 is 14 amino acids. In germline, CDR1 is MNHEY, CDR2 SMNVEV (reference sequence). CDR3 amino acids: CASSPRGKSYEQYF. The CDR3 DNA is TGTGCCAGCAGTCCGCGGGGGAAGAGCTACGAGCAGTACTTC.

This chain joins TRBV30 and TRBJ1-6; the D gene is possibly TRBD1 (5 bases). The length of the CDR3 is 13 residues. Germline CDR1 is GTSNPN and CDR2 is SVGIG (reference sequence). V was cut by 0 bases and J by 8 bases, with 8 bases left in between. CDR3 sequence reads: CAWSVPGDSPLHF. The CDR3 nucleotides are TGTGCCTGGAGTGTACCGGGGGATTCACCCCTCCACTTT.